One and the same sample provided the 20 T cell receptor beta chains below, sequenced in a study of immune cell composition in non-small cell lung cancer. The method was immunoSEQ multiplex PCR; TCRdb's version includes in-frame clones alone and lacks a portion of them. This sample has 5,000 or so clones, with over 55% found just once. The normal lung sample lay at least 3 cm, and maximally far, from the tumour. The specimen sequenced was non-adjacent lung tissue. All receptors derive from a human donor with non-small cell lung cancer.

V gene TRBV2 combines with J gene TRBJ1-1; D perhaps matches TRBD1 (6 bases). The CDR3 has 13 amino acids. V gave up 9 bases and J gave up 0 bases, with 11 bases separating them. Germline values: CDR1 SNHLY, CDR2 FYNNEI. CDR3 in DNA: TGTGCCAGGAAACAGGGTATGAACACTGAAGCTTTCTTT. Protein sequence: CARKQGMNTEAFF.

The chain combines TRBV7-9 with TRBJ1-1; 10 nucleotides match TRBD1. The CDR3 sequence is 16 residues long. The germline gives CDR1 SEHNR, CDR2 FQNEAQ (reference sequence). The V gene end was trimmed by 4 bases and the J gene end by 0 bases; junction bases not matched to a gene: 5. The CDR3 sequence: CASSSSGTGVNTEAFF. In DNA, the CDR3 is TGTGCCAGCAGCTCTTCCGGGACAGGGGTGAACACTGAAGCTTTCTTT.

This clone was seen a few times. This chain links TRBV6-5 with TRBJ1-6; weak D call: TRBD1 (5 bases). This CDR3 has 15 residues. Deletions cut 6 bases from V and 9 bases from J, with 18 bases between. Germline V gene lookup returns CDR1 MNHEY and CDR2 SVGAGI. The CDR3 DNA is TGTGCCAGCAGCCCTCTCTCAGGGTATGGTTCACCCCTCCACTTT. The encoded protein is CASSPLSGYGSPLHF.

CDR3 protein: CASSYRELGYGYTF. CDR3 bases: TGTGCCAGCTCATACAGGGAGCTTGGGTATGGCTACACCTTC. The chain has TRBV18 and TRBJ1-2; weak D call: TRBD1 (6 bases). The germline V and J ends were trimmed by 5 bases and 5 bases, with 15 bases remaining between them. CDR1 is KGHSH, CDR2 LQKENI, per germline. CDR3 length: 14 residues.

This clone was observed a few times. The CDR3 spells CASRTRRDRACNEQFF. CDR3 DNA sequence: TGTGCCAGCAGGACCCGCCGGGACAGGGCGTGCAATGAGCAGTTCTTC. The genes are TRBV11-2 and TRBJ2-1; TRBD1 matches at 9 bases. In germline, CDR1 is SGHAT, CDR2 FQNNGV. V lost 6 bases to trimming and J lost 6 bases; unmatched junction nucleotides: 12. CDR3 length equals 16 residues. The full variable domain, completed using reference TRBV11-2 and TRBJ2-1, is EAGVAQSPRYKIIEKRQSVAFWCNPISGHATLYWYQQILGQGPKLLIQFQNNGVVDDSQLPKDRFSAERLKGVDSTLKIQPAKLEDSAVYLCASRTRRDRACNEQFFGPGTRLTVL.

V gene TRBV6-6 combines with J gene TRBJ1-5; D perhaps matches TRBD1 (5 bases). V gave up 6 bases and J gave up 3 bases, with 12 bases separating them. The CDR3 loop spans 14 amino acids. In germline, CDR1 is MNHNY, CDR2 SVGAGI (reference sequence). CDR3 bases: TGTGCCAGCAGCCCCGGGGGAGACAATCAGCCCCAGCATTTT. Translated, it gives CASSPGGDNQPQHF.

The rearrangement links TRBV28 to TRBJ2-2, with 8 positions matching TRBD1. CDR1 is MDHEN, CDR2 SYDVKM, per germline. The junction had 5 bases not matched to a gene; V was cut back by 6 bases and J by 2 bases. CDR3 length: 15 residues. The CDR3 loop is CASRAGGANTGELFF. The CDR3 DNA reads TGTGCCAGCAGGGCAGGGGGCGCAAACACCGGGGAGCTGTTTTTT. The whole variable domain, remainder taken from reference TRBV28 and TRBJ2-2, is DVKVTQSSRYLVKRTGEKVFLECVQDMDHENMFWYRQDPGLGLRLIYFSYDVKMKEKGDIPEGYSVSREKKERFSLILESASTNQTSMYLCASRAGGANTGELFFGEGSRLTVL.

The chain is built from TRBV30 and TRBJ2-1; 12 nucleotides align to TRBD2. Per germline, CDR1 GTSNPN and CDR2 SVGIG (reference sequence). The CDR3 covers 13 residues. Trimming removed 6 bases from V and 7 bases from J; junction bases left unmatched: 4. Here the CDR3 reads CACLAGGPNEQFF. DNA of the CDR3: TGTGCCTGTCTAGCGGGGGGGCCAAATGAGCAGTTCTTC.

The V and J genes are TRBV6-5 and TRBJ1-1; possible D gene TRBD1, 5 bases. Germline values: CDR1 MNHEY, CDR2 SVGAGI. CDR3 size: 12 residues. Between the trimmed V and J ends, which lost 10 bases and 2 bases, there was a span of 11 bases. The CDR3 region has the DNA TGTGCCACCCGGAGGGGCAACACTGAAGCTTTCTTT. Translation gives CATRRGNTEAFF.

The CDR3 loop reads CASSPPGLDTQYF. The CDR3 coding sequence is TGTGCCAGCTCACCACCGGGCTTAGATACGCAGTATTTT. This chain uses TRBV18 with TRBJ2-3, with no clear D. The V end lost 0 bases, the J end lost 5 bases, and 6 bases lay between the germline ends. Germline CDR1 reads KGHSH; CDR2 reads LQKENI. This CDR3 spans 13 amino acids.

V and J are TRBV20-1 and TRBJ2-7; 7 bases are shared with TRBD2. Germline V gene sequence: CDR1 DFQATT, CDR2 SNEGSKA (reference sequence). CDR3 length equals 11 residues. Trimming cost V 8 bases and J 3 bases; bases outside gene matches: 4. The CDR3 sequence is CSCQRDYEQYF. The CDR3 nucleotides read TGCAGTTGTCAGCGGGACTACGAGCAGTACTTC.

CDR3 coding DNA: TGTGCCAGCAGCCAACAGGGTTCTAACACAGATACGCAGTATTTT. It specifies CASSQQGSNTDTQYF. The chain is built from TRBV4-2 and TRBJ2-3, with D tentatively TRBD1 (5 bases). The V gene's germline CDR1 is LGHNA and CDR2 YNFKEQ. There are 15 residues in the CDR3. Trimming shortened V by 2 bases and J by 2 bases, and 11 bases separated the two germline ends.

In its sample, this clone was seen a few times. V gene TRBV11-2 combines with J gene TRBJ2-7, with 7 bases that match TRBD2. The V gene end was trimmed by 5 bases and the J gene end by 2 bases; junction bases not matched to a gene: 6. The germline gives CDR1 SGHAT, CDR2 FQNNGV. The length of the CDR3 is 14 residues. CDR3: CASSPLGRTYEQYF. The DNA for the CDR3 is TGTGCCAGCAGCCCCCTCGGGAGGACCTACGAGCAGTACTTC. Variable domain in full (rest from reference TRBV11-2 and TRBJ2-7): EAGVAQSPRYKIIEKRQSVAFWCNPISGHATLYWYQQILGQGPKLLIQFQNNGVVDDSQLPKDRFSAERLKGVDSTLKIQPAKLEDSAVYLCASSPLGRTYEQYFGPGTRLTVT.

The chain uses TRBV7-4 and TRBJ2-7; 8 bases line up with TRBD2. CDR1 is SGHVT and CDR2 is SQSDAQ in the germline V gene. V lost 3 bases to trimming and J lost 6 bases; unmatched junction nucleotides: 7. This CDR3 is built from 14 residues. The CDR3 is CASSFAVAGREQYF. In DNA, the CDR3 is TGTGCCAGCAGCTTTGCGGTAGCGGGACGCGAGCAGTACTTC.

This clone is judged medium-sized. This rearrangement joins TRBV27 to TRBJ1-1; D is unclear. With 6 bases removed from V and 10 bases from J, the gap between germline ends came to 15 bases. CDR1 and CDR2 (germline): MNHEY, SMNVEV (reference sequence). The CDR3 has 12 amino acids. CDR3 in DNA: TGTGCCAGCAGACCTTCCTCAGGCTTAGCTTTCTTT. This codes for CASRPSSGLAFF.

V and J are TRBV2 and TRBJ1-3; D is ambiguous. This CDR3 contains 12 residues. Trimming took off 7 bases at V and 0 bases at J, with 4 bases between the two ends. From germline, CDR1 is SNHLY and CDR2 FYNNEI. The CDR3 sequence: CASTLSGNTIYF. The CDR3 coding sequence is TGTGCCAGCACCCTCTCTGGAAACACCATATATTTT.

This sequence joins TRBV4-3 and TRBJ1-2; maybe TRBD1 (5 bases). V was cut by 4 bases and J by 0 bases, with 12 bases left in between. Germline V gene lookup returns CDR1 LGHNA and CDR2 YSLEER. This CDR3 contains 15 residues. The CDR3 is CASSLGSTANYGYTF. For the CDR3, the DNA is TGCGCCAGCAGCCTAGGGTCGACAGCTAACTATGGCTACACCTTC.

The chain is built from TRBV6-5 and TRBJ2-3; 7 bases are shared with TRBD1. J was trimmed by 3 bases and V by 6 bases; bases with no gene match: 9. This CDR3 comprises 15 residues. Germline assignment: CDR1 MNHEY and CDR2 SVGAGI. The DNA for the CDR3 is TGTGCCAGCAGATCGGGACAGTCGAAAACAGATACGCAGTATTTT. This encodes CASRSGQSKTDTQYF.

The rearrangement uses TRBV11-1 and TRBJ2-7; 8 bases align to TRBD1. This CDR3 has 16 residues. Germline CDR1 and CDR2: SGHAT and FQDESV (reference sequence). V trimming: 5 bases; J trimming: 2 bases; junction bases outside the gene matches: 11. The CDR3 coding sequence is TGTGCCAGCAGCGACTCGGAGACAGGGGTTCCCTACGAGCAGTACTTC. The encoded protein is CASSDSETGVPYEQYF.

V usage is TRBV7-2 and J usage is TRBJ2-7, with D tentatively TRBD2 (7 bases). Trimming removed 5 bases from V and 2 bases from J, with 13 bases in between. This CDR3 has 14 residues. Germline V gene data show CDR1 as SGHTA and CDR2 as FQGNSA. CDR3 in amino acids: CASSLWGGPYEQYF. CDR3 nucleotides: TGTGCCAGCAGCCTCTGGGGGGGCCCCTACGAGCAGTACTTC.